The rows below give T cell receptor beta chains drawn from one sample of a study of vaccination and CD4 T cells after COVID-19. MiXCR, applied by TCRdb to the PCR reads, yields one record per CDR3 protein. The table lists several thousand distinct CDR3 sequences, roughly half of them singletons, with around 40% in the top ten. For these TCRs, the target antigens are not known. Source material: CD4+ T cells from blood, cultured in vitro. The receptor source for this set is a human donor who had recovered from COVID-19. Both conserved end residues are part of each CDR3. The D gene is left open where the match is weak. Clone size appears in some rows only: once, few, many, or a class for an expanded clone.

clone_size d_call j_call v_call cdr3_aa cdr3_nt
- - TRBJ2-1 TRBV20-1 CSARDPRSHYNEQFF TGCAGTGCTAGAGACCCTAGGTCCCATTACAATGAGCAGTTCTTC
- - TRBJ2-5 TRBV5-1 CASTLAGVGETQYF TGCGCCAGCACCCTTGCAGGGGTTGGGGAGACCCAGTACTTC
- - TRBJ2-7 TRBV20-1 CSARAPGRGAHEQYF TGCAGTGCTAGAGCACCGGGACGCGGGGCCCACGAGCAGTACTTC
- - TRBJ1-2 TRBV20-1 CSAQDSYGYTF TGCAGTGCTCAGGACTCCTATGGCTACACCTTC
- TRBD1 TRBJ2-7 TRBV19 CASSIATGAYEQYF TGTGCCAGTAGTATAGCGACAGGGGCCTACGAGCAGTACTTC
- - TRBJ2-7 TRBV11-2 CASSLVGVGEQYF TGTGCCAGCAGCTTAGTGGGGGTTGGCGAGCAGTACTTC
few - TRBJ2-3 TRBV6-2/TRBV6-3 CASTRVGIDTQYF TGTGCCAGCACCAGGGTTGGGATAGATACGCAGTATTTT
once - TRBJ1-3 TRBV7-2 CASSSRVSADTIYF TGTGCCAGCAGCTCCAGGGTTAGCGCAGACACCATATATTTT
few - TRBJ1-2 TRBV2 CASSDGRGPYGYTF TGTGCCAGCAGTGATGGAAGGGGACCCTATGGCTACACCTTC
- TRBD2 TRBJ2-3 TRBV20-1 CSANPSGGNTDTQYF TGCAGTGCAAACCCCAGCGGGGGGAACACAGATACGCAGTATTTT
- - TRBJ2-2 TRBV27 CASSPWTAGELFF TGTGCCAGCAGTCCTTGGACCGCCGGGGAGCTGTTTTTT
- - TRBJ1-2 TRBV20-1 CSARWGAGNYGYTF TGCAGTGCTAGGTGGGGGGCGGGTAACTATGGCTACACCTTC
- TRBD2 TRBJ2-3 TRBV12-3/TRBV12-4 CASSLASGGVGGGTDTQYF TGTGCCAGCAGTTTAGCCAGCGGGGGGGTCGGAGGAGGCACAGATACGCAGTATTTT
- TRBD1 TRBJ1-2 TRBV7-2 CASSIGQGLNGYTF TGTGCCAGCAGTATCGGACAGGGTTTGAATGGCTACACCTTC
- - TRBJ1-1 TRBV5-1 CASSLSPAANTEAFF TGCGCCAGCAGCTTGTCTCCGGCCGCGAACACTGAAGCTTTCTTT
- TRBD1 TRBJ2-3 TRBV10-3 CATQGVDTQYF TGTGCCACCCAGGGGGTCGATACGCAGTATTTT
- TRBD1 TRBJ2-1 TRBV11-1 CASSFRDSSYNEQFF TGTGCCAGCAGCTTCCGGGACAGCTCCTACAATGAGCAGTTCTTC
- TRBD1 TRBJ2-5 TRBV5-1 CASSLEQGETQYF TGCGCCAGCAGCTTGGAACAGGGGGAGACCCAGTACTTC
- TRBD1 TRBJ2-5 TRBV24-1 CATSDDPSRTGSETQYF TGTGCCACCAGTGACGACCCATCGCGGACAGGGAGTGAGACCCAGTACTTC
- - TRBJ1-1 TRBV6-5 CASSYSPGYSEAFF TGTGCCAGCAGTTACTCCCCAGGGTATAGTGAAGCTTTCTTT
- - TRBJ1-1 TRBV4-3 CASSQDSTRGMNTEAFF TGCGCCAGCAGCCAAGATTCCACTCGGGGGATGAACACTGAAGCTTTCTTT
- TRBD2 TRBJ2-7 TRBV2 CASTAGGPAEYF TGTGCCAGCACGGCGGGGGGGCCGGCAGAGTACTTC
few TRBD1 TRBJ2-7 TRBV6-1 CASSRSRVDGTGGIYEQYF TGTGCCAGCAGCCGGAGCCGGGTTGATGGGACAGGGGGCATCTACGAGCAGTACTTC
- - TRBJ2-2 TRBV6-1 CASSEMSLAGELFF TGTGCCAGCAGTGAGATGAGTCTAGCCGGGGAGCTGTTTTTT
- - TRBJ1-2 TRBV19 CASSTTRDGHYGYTF TGTGCCAGTAGTACCACCCGGGACGGTCACTATGGCTACACCTTC
- TRBD2 TRBJ2-5 TRBV5-1 CASSSGTSVQETQYF TGCGCCAGCAGCTCCGGCACTAGCGTACAAGAGACCCAGTACTTC
few - TRBJ2-5 TRBV7-2 CASSLQAGETQYF TGTGCCAGCAGCCTCCAAGCGGGAGAGACCCAGTACTTC
few - TRBJ2-5 TRBV5-4 CASSGEPSAQETQYF TGTGCCAGCAGCGGGGAGCCGTCGGCCCAAGAGACCCAGTACTTC
few - TRBJ1-6 TRBV7-2 CASSLEHRSYNSPLHF TGTGCCAGCAGCTTAGAACACAGGTCTTATAATTCACCCCTCCACTTT
- - TRBJ1-3 TRBV5-4 CASSSTDNSGNTIYF TGTGCCAGCAGCTCCACAGATAACTCTGGAAACACCATATATTTT
- - TRBJ2-7 TRBV20-1 CSASFEWGDEQYF TGCAGTGCTAGCTTCGAGTGGGGGGACGAGCAGTACTTC
- TRBD2 TRBJ2-4 TRBV7-3 CASSPTSGGDVAKNIQYF TGTGCCAGCAGCCCGACTAGCGGGGGGGATGTAGCCAAAAACATTCAGTACTTC
- TRBD1 TRBJ1-2 TRBV18 CASSETGVYGYTF TGTGCCAGCTCAGAGACAGGGGTTTATGGCTACACCTTC
- - TRBJ1-1 TRBV15 CATSQPQGMYTEAFF TGTGCCACCAGCCAGCCCCAGGGTATGTACACTGAAGCTTTCTTT
- - TRBJ2-5 TRBV24-1 CATSDWGRQQETQYF TGTGCCACCAGTGATTGGGGACGACAACAAGAGACCCAGTACTTC
few - TRBJ1-6 TRBV20-1 CSASRQYNSPLHF TGCAGTGCTAGTCGGCAGTATAATTCACCCCTCCACTTT
- TRBD1 TRBJ2-3 TRBV20-1 CSARDRGLSADTQYF TGCAGTGCCAGGGACAGGGGGCTGTCGGCAGATACGCAGTATTTT